A selection of T cell receptor beta chains follows, all from one sample in a study of cytomegalovirus exposure and HLA in healthy donors. Produced via immunoSEQ multiplex PCR; TCRdb's table is partial and in-frame only. The data hold some 150,000 clones, with about 91% observed a single time. Sequencing used PBMCs. The receptors were gathered from a man in his late teens or twenties in good health and CMV-seropositive. CDR3s include the opening cysteine and the closing phenylalanine or tryptophan. The D gene is left open where the match is weak. The size field is filled for only some rows; it gives once, few, many or a size class.

V,size,D,J,CDR3,DNA
TRBV7-9,-,-,TRBJ2-2,CASSPPSSYTGELFF,TGTGCCAGCAGCCCCCCTAGTTCTTACACCGGGGAGCTGTTTTTT
TRBV7-9,-,TRBD2,TRBJ2-7,CALSGSGAYEQYF,TGTGCGTTGAGCGGGAGTGGCGCCTACGAGCAGTACTTC
TRBV11-3,-,-,TRBJ2-1,CASSQGRGFYNEQFF,TGTGCCAGCAGCCAGGGGCGGGGGTTTTACAATGAGCAGTTCTTC
TRBV30,-,-,TRBJ2-7,CAWTSGSYEQYF,TGTGCCTGGACGAGCGGGTCCTACGAGCAGTACTTC
TRBV19,-,-,TRBJ1-5,CASSMGGNQPQHF,TGTGCCAGTAGTATGGGAGGTAATCAGCCCCAGCATTTT
TRBV6-1,-,-,TRBJ2-6,CASSEDPGTGANVLTF,TGTGCCAGCAGTGAAGACCCAGGGACTGGGGCCAACGTCCTGACTTTC
TRBV27,-,-,TRBJ2-2,CASRRVGSTGELFF,TGTGCCAGCCGTCGGGTGGGTTCCACCGGGGAGCTGTTTTTT
TRBV6-4,few,TRBD1,TRBJ2-5,CASSSTGGSETQYF,TGTGCCAGCAGTTCCACAGGGGGCAGTGAGACCCAGTACTTC
TRBV19,once,-,TRBJ1-5,CASSISLRTASNQPQHF,TGTGCCAGTAGTATATCCCTACGGACAGCTAGCAATCAGCCCCAGCATTTT
TRBV2,-,TRBD1,TRBJ1-4,CASSENVRQGAEKLFF,TGTGCCAGCAGTGAAAATGTCCGACAGGGGGCTGAAAAACTGTTTTTT
TRBV10-3,-,-,TRBJ2-1,CAISGTPASYNEQFF,TGTGCCATCAGTGGAACTCCAGCGTCTTACAATGAGCAGTTCTTC
TRBV27,many,-,TRBJ1-1,CASSSQIGDFRAFF,TGTGCCAGCAGCTCACAAATAGGAGATTTTAGAGCTTTCTTT
TRBV7-9,-,-,TRBJ2-5,CASSLGTTRRTQYF,TGTGCCAGCAGCTTAGGGACTACGAGAAGGACCCAGTACTTC
TRBV29-1,-,-,TRBJ2-3,CSVEGGRLTTDTQYF,TGCAGCGTTGAAGGAGGAAGACTAACCACAGATACGCAGTATTTT
TRBV28,-,-,TRBJ2-6,CASSLGLSGANVLTF,TGTGCCAGCAGTTTGGGGCTCTCTGGGGCCAACGTCCTGACTTTC
TRBV6-1,once,-,TRBJ2-5,CASSDRLLGTQYF,TGTGCCAGCAGTGATAGACTGCTAGGGACCCAGTACTTC
TRBV18,-,-,TRBJ2-1,CASSPPSGEGNEQFF,TGTGCCAGCTCACCACCCTCGGGAGAAGGTAATGAGCAGTTCTTC
TRBV11-2,-,-,TRBJ2-7,CASSFTGTYEQYF,TGTGCCAGCAGCTTTACAGGGACCTACGAGCAGTACTTC
TRBV6-1,-,-,TRBJ1-5,CASSELQGSNQPQHF,TGTGCCAGCAGTGAACTACAGGGAAGCAATCAGCCCCAGCATTTT
TRBV28,-,TRBD1,TRBJ2-2,CASSLPYRGKKNTGELFF,TGTGCCAGCAGTTTACCCTACAGGGGCAAAAAGAACACCGGGGAGCTGTTTTTT
TRBV11-2,-,TRBD1,TRBJ1-1,CASRYPGGTEAFF,TGTGCCAGCAGATACCCAGGGGGGACTGAAGCTTTCTTT
TRBV6-5,-,-,TRBJ1-1,CASSSGHTEAFF,TGTGCCAGCAGTTCTGGACATACTGAAGCTTTCTTT
TRBV4-2,-,-,TRBJ1-2,CASSQGTYGYTF,TGTGCCAGCAGCCAAGGAACATATGGCTACACCTTC
TRBV5-4,-,-,TRBJ2-3,CASSFTADTGTQYF,TGTGCCAGCAGCTTTACGGCCGACACCGGTACGCAGTATTTT
TRBV6-5,few,-,TRBJ1-1,CASILAGGGEAFF,TGTGCCAGCATCTTGGCGGGGGGCGGAGAAGCTTTCTTT
TRBV6-5,-,-,TRBJ1-2,CASSYSALGGNYGYTF,TGTGCCAGCAGTTACTCGGCGTTGGGGGGAAACTATGGCTACACCTTC
TRBV15,-,-,TRBJ1-5,CATSDTGSYQPQHF,TGTGCCACCAGCGACACAGGGAGTTATCAGCCCCAGCATTTT
TRBV28,once,-,TRBJ1-2,CASSLPRQGVWDGYTF,TGTGCCAGCAGTTTACCTAGGCAGGGCGTCTGGGATGGCTACACCTTC
TRBV27,-,TRBD1,TRBJ2-7,CASSLYRTGSHEQYF,TGTGCCAGCAGCCTATATCGGACAGGGTCCCACGAGCAGTACTTC
TRBV7-9,-,TRBD1,TRBJ1-5,CASSPGTGVDQPQHF,TGTGCCAGCAGCCCAGGGACAGGGGTTGATCAGCCCCAGCATTTT
TRBV10-2,-,TRBD2,TRBJ2-7,CASISPGGARYEQYF,TGCGCCAGCATATCCCCGGGGGGGGCCCGCTACGAGCAGTACTTC
TRBV6-1,-,-,TRBJ2-1,CASSEVANEQFF,TGTGCCAGCAGTGAAGTAGCGAATGAGCAGTTCTTC
TRBV2,-,TRBD1,TRBJ1-1,CATTQGVVEAFF,TGTGCCACCACACAGGGGGTAGTTGAAGCTTTCTTT
TRBV6-1,-,TRBD1,TRBJ1-2,CASSRTGQQYGYTF,TGTGCCAGCAGTAGAACGGGACAGCAGTATGGCTACACCTTC
TRBV12-2,-,-,TRBJ2-5,CASRLARSTSGTYSGGSQETQYF,TGTGCAAGTCGCTTAGCCAGAAGTACTAGCGGGACCTATTCTGGGGGCTCCCAAGAGACCCAGTACTTC
TRBV28,-,-,TRBJ2-1,CASSLVGGNEQFF,TGTGCCAGCAGTTTAGTAGGGGGCAATGAGCAGTTCTTC
TRBV6-1,-,-,TRBJ1-5,CASNTGHTSGLPQHF,TGTGCCAGCAATACGGGACATACAAGTGGATTGCCCCAGCATTTT
TRBV27,-,TRBD1,TRBJ1-5,CASSLSGQGPNQPQHF,TGTGCCAGCAGTTTATCGGGACAGGGGCCTAATCAGCCCCAGCATTTT
TRBV7-3,-,TRBD2,TRBJ2-1,CASSPSRLAGEHEQFF,TGTGCCAGCAGCCCCTCGAGACTAGCGGGAGAACATGAGCAGTTCTTC